The clone carrying this T cell receptor (beta chain) was recorded once. Everyone who took part was 18 to 89 years old, and they came from 20 to 25 US areas. Measured with immunoSEQ multiplex PCR; TCRdb has only the in-frame clones, and not every one. The sample yields 350,000 to 450,000 clones, roughly nine tenths seen once. This sample was included in a study of blood T cell repertoires in COVID-19. Sequences were obtained from PBMCs or T cells enriched from blood (not recorded which). The receptor was derived from a woman aged 25 to 39 who had recovered from COVID-19.

CDR3 sequence: CAISERWEPGKMAQHF. The CDR3 region has the DNA TGTGCCATCAGTGAGAGGTGGGAACCCGGGAAAATGGCCCAGCATTTT. V and J are TRBV10-3 and TRBJ1-5; D unresolved. The CDR3 loop spans 16 amino acids. Germline V gene sequence: CDR1 ENHRY, CDR2 SYGVKD. Trimming took 2 bases from V and 11 from J, leaving 22 bases between them.